This TCR beta chain is drawn from a study of beta chain features in type 1 diabetes. Across the whole study: Sorted cells examined across all samples numbered 85 million to 130 million.

The whole isolated RNA underwent reverse transcription, so sequencing captured expressed TCRB transcripts. Here immunoSEQ multiplex PCR was the method, and the copy in TCRdb shows in-frame clones only, minus some. The data hold around 500,000 clones, with about 30% observed a single time. This clone was found a few times. Deletions cut 0 bases from V and 8 bases from J, with 7 bases between. In germline, CDR1 is GTSNPN, CDR2 SVGIG (reference sequence). The CDR3 sequence is 11 residues long. J is TRBJ1-1 and V is TRBV30, with unresolved D. The TCR sequence derives from a man younger than 30 in good health. The sample was naive CD4+ T cells from blood. The CDR3 DNA sequence: TGTGCCTGGAGTGTTCGCAGGGAAGCTTTCTTT. Translation: CAWSVRREAFF.